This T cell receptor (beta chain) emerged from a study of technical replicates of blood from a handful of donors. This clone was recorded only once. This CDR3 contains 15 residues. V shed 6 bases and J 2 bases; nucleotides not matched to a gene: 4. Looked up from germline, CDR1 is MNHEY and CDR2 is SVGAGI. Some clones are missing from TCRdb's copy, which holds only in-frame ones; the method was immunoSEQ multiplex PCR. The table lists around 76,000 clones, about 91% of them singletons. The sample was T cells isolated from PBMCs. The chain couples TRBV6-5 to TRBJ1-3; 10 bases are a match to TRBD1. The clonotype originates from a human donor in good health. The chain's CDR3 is CASSRDRGTGNTIYF. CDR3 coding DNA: TGTGCCAGCAGCCGGGACAGGGGAACTGGAAACACCATATATTTT.